This T cell receptor beta chain is drawn from a study of cytomegalovirus exposure and HLA in healthy donors. PCR used 60 Vbeta primers and 13 Jbeta primers. Produced via immunoSEQ multiplex PCR; TCRdb's table is partial and in-frame only. In the table there are about 160,000 clones, around 84% of which are singletons. Whole-study findings and limits: Under in vitro conditions, a few CMV-associated chains were confirmed as specific for CMV antigens. About 90% or about 30% of the time was how often most TCR beta V segments were productive, according to an earlier analysis. Common viral pathogens (according to a later analysis) appeared linked to several of the most significant clusters. Cytomegalovirus association was assigned to about 150 TCR beta chains.

This clone came up a few times. Its specificity is unknown. CDR3 size: 15 residues. In germline, CDR1 is MNHEY, CDR2 SMNVEV (reference sequence). The V segment lost 3 bases and the J segment 0 bases; nucleotides outside the gene matches: 3. Sequencing was done on a sample of PBMCs. The chain links TRBV27 to TRBJ1-1; TRBD1 matches 8 bases. The receptor was isolated from a man younger than 30 in good health and CMV-seropositive. The CDR3 loop is CASSFGQGMNTEAFF. CDR3 DNA: TGTGCCAGCAGTTTCGGACAGGGTATGAACACTGAAGCTTTCTTT.